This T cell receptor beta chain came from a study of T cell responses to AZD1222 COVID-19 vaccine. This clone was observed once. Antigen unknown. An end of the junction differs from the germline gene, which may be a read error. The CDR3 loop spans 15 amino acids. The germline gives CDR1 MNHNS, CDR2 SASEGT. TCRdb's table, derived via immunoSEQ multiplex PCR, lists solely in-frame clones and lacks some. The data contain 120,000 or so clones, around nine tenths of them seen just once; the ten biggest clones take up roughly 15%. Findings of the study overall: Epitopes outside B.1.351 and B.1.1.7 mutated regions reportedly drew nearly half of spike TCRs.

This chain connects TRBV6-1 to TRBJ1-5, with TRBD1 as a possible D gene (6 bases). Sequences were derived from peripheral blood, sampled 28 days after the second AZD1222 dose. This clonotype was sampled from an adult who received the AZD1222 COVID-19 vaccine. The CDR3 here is CASIEQGGNNQPQHF. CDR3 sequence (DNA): TGTGCCAGCATTGAACAGGGTGGAAACAATCAGCCCCAGCATTTT.